The present T cell receptor (beta chain) was sequenced within a study of cytomegalovirus exposure and HLA in healthy donors. Per the germline V gene, CDR1 is MNHEY and CDR2 is SVGAGI. Trimming took off 4 bases at V and 1 base at J, with 10 bases between the two ends. This CDR3 region has 15 residues. This clone was seen only a few times. Its antigen is currently unknown. It was with 60 Vbeta and 13 Jbeta primers that the PCR ran. TCRdb's table, derived via immunoSEQ multiplex PCR, lists solely in-frame clones and lacks some. Of approximately 96,000 clones in the sample, over 65% were seen once. Study-wide results and caveats: A later analysis associated 16,951 TCR beta sequences with HLA alleles at a 0.05 false discovery rate.

The sequenced sample consisted of PBMCs. The rearrangement uses TRBV6-5 and TRBJ2-2; a weak D match, TRBD1 (6 bases). The clonotype comes from a male donor in good health and CMV-seronegative. The CDR3 DNA follows: TGTGCCAGCAGTTGGGGCAGGGGGAACACCGGGGAGCTGTTTTTT. Translating it yields CASSWGRGNTGELFF.